This T cell receptor beta chain appears in the sequencing data of a study of T cell responses to AZD1222 COVID-19 vaccine. With respect to this clone: The antigen remains unidentified.

The length of the CDR3 is 15 residues. V was shortened by 6 bases and J by 7 bases, with 18 bases between the two germline ends. Per germline, CDR1 MDHEN and CDR2 SYDVKM. General study points: Among those given AZD1222, only 5 to 7 were seropositive at baseline.

TCRdb's table, derived via immunoSEQ multiplex PCR, lists solely in-frame clones and lacks some. The table has under 150,000 clones, about 91% seen once. This sequence was found in an adult who received the AZD1222 COVID-19 vaccine. The chain has TRBV28 and TRBJ1-4; D might be TRBD1 (6 bases). The input for sequencing was peripheral blood, taken 28 days after the second AZD1222 dose. The CDR3 region is CASSPPRGAGEKLFF. The CDR3 nucleotides are TGTGCCAGCAGCCCCCCCCGGGGGGCGGGTGAAAAACTGTTTTTT.